This T cell receptor beta chain was sequenced in a study of shared clonotypes between healthy human individuals. The CDR3 is 14 residues long. Germline V gives CDR1 MNHNS, CDR2 SASEGT. Trimming removed 2 bases from V and 4 bases from J, with 8 bases in between. TCRdb's copy holds only in-frame clones and misses some; the assay was immunoSEQ multiplex PCR. The sample holds roughly 1,100,000 clones, about 76% seen once. The sequencing input was memory CD4+ T cells sorted from blood. Subset reported: CD45RA-negative fraction. The chain employs TRBV6-1 and TRBJ2-2; tentative D call: TRBD1 (6 bases). The origin of this receptor is a man aged 18 to 29 in good health. CDR3 nucleotide sequence: TGTGCCAGCAGTGAAATAGGGGGCACCGGGGAGCTGTTTTTT. It codes for CASSEIGGTGELFF.